This TCR beta chain was obtained from a study of blood T cells in healthy people across ages. Study-level results: The percentage of naive T cells correlated strongly with TCR beta diversity. Diversity was higher, and naive CD4+ cells more numerous, in long-lived donors than in aged donors.

With a J-beta primer mix and a sample-barcoded 5' primer, a second PCR ran roughly 6 to 11 cycles. Carrying 12 random nucleotides, a template-switch adaptor labeled each individual cDNA molecule. TCRdb reprocessed the 5' RACE reads with MiXCR, giving one entry per CDR3 protein. Among over a million distinct CDR3 sequences listed, approximately 43% were seen once. In this sample, this clonotype turned up a few times. Its matching antigen is unknown. This could be a read error, since a much larger clone is one nucleotide away. Germline CDR1 and CDR2: MRHNA and SNTAGT. This CDR3 region has 15 residues. V lost 2 bases and J lost 0; bases outside the gene matches: 0.

The source is a woman younger than 35 in good health. The chain carries TRBV6-4 and TRBJ2-1, with 8 bases matching TRBD2. The sample comprised blood. The CDR3 loop is CASSDAGGSYNEQFF. CDR3 in DNA: TGTGCCAGCAGTGACGCGGGAGGCTCCTACAATGAGCAGTTCTTC.